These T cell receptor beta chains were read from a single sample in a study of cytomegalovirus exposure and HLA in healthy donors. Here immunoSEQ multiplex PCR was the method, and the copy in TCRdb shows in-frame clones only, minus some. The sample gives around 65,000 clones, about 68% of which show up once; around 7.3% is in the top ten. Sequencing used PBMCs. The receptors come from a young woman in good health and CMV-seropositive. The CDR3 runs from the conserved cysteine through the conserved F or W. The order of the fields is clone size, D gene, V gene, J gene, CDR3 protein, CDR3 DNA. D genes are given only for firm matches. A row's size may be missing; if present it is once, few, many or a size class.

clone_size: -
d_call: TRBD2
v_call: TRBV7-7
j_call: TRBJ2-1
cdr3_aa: CASSLGFSGRGEQFF
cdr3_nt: TGTGCTAGCAGCTTAGGTTTTAGCGGGAGGGGTGAGCAGTTCTTC

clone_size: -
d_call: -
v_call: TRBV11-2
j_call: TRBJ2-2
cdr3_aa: CASSLDRGDGELFF
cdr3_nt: TGTGCCAGCAGCTTAGACAGGGGTGACGGGGAGCTGTTTTTT

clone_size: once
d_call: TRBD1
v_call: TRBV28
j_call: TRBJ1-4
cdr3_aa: CASCRDRGAEKLFF
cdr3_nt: TGTGCCAGCTGTAGGGACAGGGGGGCTGAAAAACTGTTTTTT

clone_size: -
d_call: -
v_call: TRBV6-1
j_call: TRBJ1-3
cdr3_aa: CASSERGTGNTIYF
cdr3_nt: TGTGCCAGCAGTGAAAGGGGTACTGGAAACACCATATATTTT

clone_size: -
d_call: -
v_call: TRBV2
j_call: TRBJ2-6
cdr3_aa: CASSDGISGANVLTF
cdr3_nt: TGTGCCAGCAGTGACGGGATCTCTGGGGCCAACGTCCTGACTTTC

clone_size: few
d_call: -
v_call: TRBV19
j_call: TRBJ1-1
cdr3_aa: CASTAFNTEAFF
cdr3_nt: TGTGCCAGTACCGCGTTCAACACTGAAGCTTTCTTT

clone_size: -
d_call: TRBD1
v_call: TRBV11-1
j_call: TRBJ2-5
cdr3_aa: CASSFTGRTGGVETQYF
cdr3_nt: TGTGCCAGCAGCTTTACGGGCCGGACAGGGGGCGTAGAGACCCAGTACTTC

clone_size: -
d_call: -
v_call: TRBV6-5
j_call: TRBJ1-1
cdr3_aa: CASAPLENTEAFF
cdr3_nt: TGTGCCAGCGCACCTTTAGAGAACACTGAAGCTTTCTTT

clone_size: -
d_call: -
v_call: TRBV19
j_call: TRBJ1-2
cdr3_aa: CASRRDTGRYYGYTF
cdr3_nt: TGTGCCAGTAGACGAGATACAGGCAGGTACTATGGCTACACCTTC

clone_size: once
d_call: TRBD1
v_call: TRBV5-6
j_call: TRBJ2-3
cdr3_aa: CASSLDRGLGVTDTQYF
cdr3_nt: TGTGCCAGCAGCTTGGACAGGGGGTTAGGGGTCACAGATACGCAGTATTTT

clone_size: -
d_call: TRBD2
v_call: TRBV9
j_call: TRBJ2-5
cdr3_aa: CASSVGRFAGGPQETQYF
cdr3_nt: TGTGCCAGCAGCGTAGGGCGTTTCGCGGGAGGGCCCCAAGAGACCCAGTACTTC

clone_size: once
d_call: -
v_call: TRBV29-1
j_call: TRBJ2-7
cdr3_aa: CSVVVGDEQYF
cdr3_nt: TGCAGCGTTGTGGTCGGGGACGAGCAGTACTTC

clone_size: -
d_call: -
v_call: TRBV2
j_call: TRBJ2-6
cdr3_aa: CASRILGGSGANVLTF
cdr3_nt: TGTGCCAGCAGGATACTAGGGGGTTCTGGGGCCAACGTCCTGACTTTC

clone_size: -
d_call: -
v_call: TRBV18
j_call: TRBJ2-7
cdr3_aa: CASSPPGLLFPYEQYF
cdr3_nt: TGTGCCAGCTCACCACCGGGACTCCTCTTCCCATACGAGCAGTACTTC

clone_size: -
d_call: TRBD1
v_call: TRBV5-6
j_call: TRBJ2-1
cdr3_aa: CASSLGQGVQFF
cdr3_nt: TGTGCCAGCAGCCTAGGACAGGGAGTGCAGTTCTTC

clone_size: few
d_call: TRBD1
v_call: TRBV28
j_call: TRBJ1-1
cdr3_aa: CASSLTGGGTEAFF
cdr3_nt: TGTGCCAGCAGTTTAACAGGGGGCGGAACTGAAGCTTTCTTT

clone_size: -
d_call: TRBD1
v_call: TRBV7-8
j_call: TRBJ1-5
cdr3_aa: CASSLARDRGGQPQHF
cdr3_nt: TGTGCCAGCAGCTTAGCCCGGGACAGGGGAGGTCAGCCCCAGCATTTT

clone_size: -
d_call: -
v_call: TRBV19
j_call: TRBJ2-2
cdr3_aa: CASSALASTGELFF
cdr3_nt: TGTGCCAGTAGTGCTCTAGCATCCACCGGGGAGCTGTTTTTT

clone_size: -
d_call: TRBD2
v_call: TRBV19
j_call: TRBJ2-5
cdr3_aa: CASSIRVASGVGETQYF
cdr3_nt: TGTGCCAGTAGTATCCGAGTGGCTAGCGGTGTCGGGGAGACCCAGTACTTC

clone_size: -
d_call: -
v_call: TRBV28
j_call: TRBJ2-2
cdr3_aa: CASKVGTGELFF
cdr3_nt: TGTGCCAGCAAAGTCGGCACCGGGGAGCTGTTTTTT

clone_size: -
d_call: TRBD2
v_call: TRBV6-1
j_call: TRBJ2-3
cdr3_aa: CAGAGETDTQYF
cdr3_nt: TGTGCCGGCGCGGGGGAGACAGATACGCAGTATTTT

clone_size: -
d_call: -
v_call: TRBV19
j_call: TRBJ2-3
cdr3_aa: CASSMGGGTDTQYF
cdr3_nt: TGTGCCAGTAGTATGGGGGGAGGTACAGATACGCAGTATTTT

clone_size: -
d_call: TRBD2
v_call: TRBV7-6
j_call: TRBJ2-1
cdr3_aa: CASSLQAGVPNEQFF
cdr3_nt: TGTGCCAGCAGCTTACAAGCGGGGGTCCCCAATGAGCAGTTCTTC

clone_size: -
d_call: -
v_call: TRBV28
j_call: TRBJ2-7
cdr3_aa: CASRGGPYEQYF
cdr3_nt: TGTGCCAGCAGGGGGGGTCCCTACGAGCAGTACTTC

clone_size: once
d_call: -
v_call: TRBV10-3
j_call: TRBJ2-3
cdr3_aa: CAISANRDTQYF
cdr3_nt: TGTGCCATCAGTGCCAATCGGGATACGCAGTATTTT

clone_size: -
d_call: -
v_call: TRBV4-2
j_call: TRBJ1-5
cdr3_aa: CASSLGEGGKPQHF
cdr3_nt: TGTGCCAGCAGCCTCGGGGAGGGAGGGAAGCCCCAGCATTTT

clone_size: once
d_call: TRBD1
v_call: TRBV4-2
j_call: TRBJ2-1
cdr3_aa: CASSQGGGTGINEQFF
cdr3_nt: TGTGCCAGCAGCCAAGGTGGTGGGACAGGGATCAATGAGCAGTTCTTC

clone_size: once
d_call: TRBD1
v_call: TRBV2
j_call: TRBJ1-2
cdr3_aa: CASRGQGTPGPSGGYTF
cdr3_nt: TGTGCCAGCAGGGGACAGGGGACCCCTGGACCCTCTGGCGGCTACACCTTC

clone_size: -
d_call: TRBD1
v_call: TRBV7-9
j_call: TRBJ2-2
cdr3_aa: CASSLAGTGQGANSGELFF
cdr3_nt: TGTGCCAGCAGCTTAGCAGGAACGGGACAGGGGGCAAATTCCGGGGAGCTGTTTTTT

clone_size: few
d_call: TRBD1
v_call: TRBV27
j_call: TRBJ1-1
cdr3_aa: CASSPRDSTEAFF
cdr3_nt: TGTGCCAGCAGTCCTAGGGACAGCACTGAAGCTTTCTTT

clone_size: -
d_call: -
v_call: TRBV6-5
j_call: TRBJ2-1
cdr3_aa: CASSYLGYNEQFF
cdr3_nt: TGTGCCAGCAGTTACCTAGGATACAATGAGCAGTTCTTC

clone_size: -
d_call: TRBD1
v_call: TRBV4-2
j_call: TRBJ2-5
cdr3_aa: CASSQTSGTAQETQYF
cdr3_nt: TGTGCCAGCAGCCAAACCTCCGGGACAGCCCAAGAGACCCAGTACTTC

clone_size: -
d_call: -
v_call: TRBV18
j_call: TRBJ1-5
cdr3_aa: CASSPEQGNQPQHF
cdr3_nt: TGTGCCAGCTCACCGGAACAGGGCAATCAGCCCCAGCATTTT

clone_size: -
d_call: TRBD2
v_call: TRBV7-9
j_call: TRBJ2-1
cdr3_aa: CASSGIAGHYNEQFF
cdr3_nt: TGTGCCAGCAGCGGTATAGCGGGACACTACAATGAGCAGTTCTTC

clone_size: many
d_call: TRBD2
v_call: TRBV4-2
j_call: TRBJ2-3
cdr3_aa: CASSPGEGSGRLGTDTQYF
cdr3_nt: TGTGCCAGCAGCCCAGGGGAAGGTAGCGGGAGGTTAGGCACAGATACGCAGTATTTT

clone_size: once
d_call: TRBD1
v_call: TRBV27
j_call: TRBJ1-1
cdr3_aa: CASSPHRGLNTEAFF
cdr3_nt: TGTGCCAGCAGTCCTCACAGGGGGCTGAACACTGAAGCTTTCTTT

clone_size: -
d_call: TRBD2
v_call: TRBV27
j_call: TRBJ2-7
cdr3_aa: CASSPPAGGPREQYF
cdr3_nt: TGTGCCAGCAGTCCCCCGGCGGGAGGGCCAAGGGAGCAGTACTTC

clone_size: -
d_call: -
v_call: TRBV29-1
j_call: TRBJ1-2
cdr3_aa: CSVKGNAYGYTF
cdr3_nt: TGCAGCGTTAAGGGGAACGCGTATGGCTACACCTTC

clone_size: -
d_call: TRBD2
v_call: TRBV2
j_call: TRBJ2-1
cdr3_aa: CASSGVAGRKNEQFF
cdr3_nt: TGTGCCAGCAGTGGGGTAGCGGGGCGAAAGAATGAGCAGTTCTTC

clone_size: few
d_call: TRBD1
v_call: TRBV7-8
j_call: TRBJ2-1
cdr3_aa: CASSVRDRVYNEQFF
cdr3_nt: TGTGCCAGCAGCGTCCGGGACAGGGTCTACAATGAGCAGTTCTTC

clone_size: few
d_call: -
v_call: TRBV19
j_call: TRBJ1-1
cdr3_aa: CASRIQGAPNTEAFF
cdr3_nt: TGTGCCAGTAGGATCCAGGGCGCTCCGAACACTGAAGCTTTCTTT

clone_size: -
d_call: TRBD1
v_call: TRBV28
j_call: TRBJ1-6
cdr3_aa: CAAHGQGEASPLHF
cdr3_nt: TGTGCCGCCCACGGACAGGGTGAAGCATCACCCCTCCACTTT

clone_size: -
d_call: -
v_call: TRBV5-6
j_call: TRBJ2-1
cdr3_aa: CASSLLAAHEQFF
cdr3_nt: TGTGCCAGCAGCTTACTAGCAGCGCATGAGCAGTTCTTC

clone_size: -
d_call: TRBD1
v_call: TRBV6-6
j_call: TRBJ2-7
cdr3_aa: CASSYTQGAAYEQYF
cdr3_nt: TGTGCCAGCAGTTACACCCAGGGGGCGGCGTACGAGCAGTACTTC

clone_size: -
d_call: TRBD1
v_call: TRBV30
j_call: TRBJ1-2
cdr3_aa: CAWRSTGGFGYTF
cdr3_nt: TGTGCCTGGAGGAGTACAGGGGGTTTTGGCTACACCTTC

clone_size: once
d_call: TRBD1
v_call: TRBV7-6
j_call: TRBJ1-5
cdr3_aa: CASSLDRGQGQPQHF
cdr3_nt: TGTGCCAGCAGCTTAGACAGGGGGCAAGGGCAGCCCCAGCATTTT

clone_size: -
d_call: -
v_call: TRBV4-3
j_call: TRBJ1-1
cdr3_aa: CASSQGLRNTEAFF
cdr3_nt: TGCGCCAGCAGCCAAGGTCTTAGGAACACTGAAGCTTTCTTT

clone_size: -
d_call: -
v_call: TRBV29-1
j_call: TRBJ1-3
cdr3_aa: CSVVRGTIGNTIYF
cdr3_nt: TGCAGCGTTGTCAGGGGAACTATCGGAAACACCATATATTTT

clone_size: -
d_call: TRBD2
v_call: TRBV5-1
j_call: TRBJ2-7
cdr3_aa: CASSIELAGPYEQYF
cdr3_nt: TGCGCCAGCAGCATCGAACTAGCGGGGCCTTACGAGCAGTACTTC

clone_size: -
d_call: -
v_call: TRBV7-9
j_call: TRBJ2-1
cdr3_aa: CASSLGRGGYNEQFF
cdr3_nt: TGTGCCAGCAGCTTAGGAAGGGGGGGCTACAATGAGCAGTTCTTC

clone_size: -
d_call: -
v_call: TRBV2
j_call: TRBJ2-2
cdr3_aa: CASRGTPDDTGELFF
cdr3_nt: TGTGCCAGTCGCGGGACCCCGGACGACACCGGGGAGCTGTTTTTT

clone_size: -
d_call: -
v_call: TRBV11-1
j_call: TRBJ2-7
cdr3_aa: CASSLRGNHYEQYF
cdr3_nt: TGTGCCAGCAGCTTACGGGGGAATCACTACGAGCAGTACTTC

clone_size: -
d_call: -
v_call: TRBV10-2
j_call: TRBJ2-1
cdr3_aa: CASSELAKSSYNEQFF
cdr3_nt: TGCGCCAGCAGTGAGCTAGCGAAGAGCTCCTACAATGAGCAGTTCTTC

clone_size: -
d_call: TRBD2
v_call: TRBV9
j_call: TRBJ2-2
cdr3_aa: CASSPGTSVYTGELFF
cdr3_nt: TGTGCCAGCAGCCCCGGGACTAGCGTATACACCGGGGAGCTGTTTTTT

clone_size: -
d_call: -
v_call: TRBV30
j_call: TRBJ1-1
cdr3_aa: CAWGRQDTEAFF
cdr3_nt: TGTGCCTGGGGTAGACAGGACACTGAAGCTTTCTTT

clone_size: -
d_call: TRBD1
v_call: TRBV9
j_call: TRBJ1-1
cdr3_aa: CASSPHRGTEAFF
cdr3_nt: TGTGCCAGCAGCCCCCACAGGGGCACTGAAGCTTTCTTT